These 27 T cell receptor beta chains came from one sample sequenced in a study of T cells in women clearing cervical HPV infection. TCRdb's copy holds only in-frame clones and misses some; the assay was immunoSEQ multiplex PCR. The table for this sample gives approximately 28,000 clones. Specimen: blood buffy coat. The receptors shown here come from a woman aged 18-70 years with a cervical HPV16 infection that either progressed to CIN3+ or cleared (not recorded which).

A word on this clone: The read terminates 3 residues ahead of where the CDR3 ends, so the germline J gene completes it. The V and J genes are TRBV10-3 and TRBJ1-1; 8 bases are a match to TRBD1. CDR1 ENHRY and CDR2 SYGVKD come from the germline V gene. The CDR3 is 14 residues long. V shed 7 bases, J shed 5 bases, and the junction held 9 bases outside the gene matches. The sequenced CDR3 bases are TGTGCCATCACCAGAGACAGGGGATCAACTGAA. This gives the protein CAITRDRGSTE. The full CDR3 is CAITRDRGSTEAFF.

Notes on this clone: The sequenced fragment ends 3 residues before the CDR3 boundary, so the rest is inferred from the germline J gene. The V call is TRBV18, the J call TRBJ1-2; D unresolved. Trimming pared 5 bases from V and 7 bases from J, leaving 14 bases between. The CDR3 covers 13 residues. Germline V CDR1 and CDR2: KGHSH, LQKENI. The covered CDR3 bases are TGTGCCAGCTCATCGGGTTCCGAACTTGGC. Translating it yields CASSSGSELG. From start to end, the CDR3 is CASSSGSELGYTF. The full variable domain, completed using reference TRBV18 and TRBJ1-2, is NAGVMQNPRHLVRRRGQEARLRCSPMKGHSHVYWYRQLPEEGLKFMVYLQKENIIDESGMPKERFSAEFPKEGPSILRIQQVVRGDSAAYFCASSSGSELGYTFGSGTRLTVV.

For this clone: The read is 3 residues too short to cover the CDR3 end, so that end is filled in from the germline J gene. The chain joins TRBV20-1 to TRBJ2-7; maybe TRBD1 (5 bases). This CDR3 region has 14 residues. Germline loops: CDR1 DFQATT, CDR2 SNEGSKA (reference sequence). The V and J ends lost 0 bases and 2 bases respectively, with 11 bases between them. CDR3: CSARDMTDPYEQYF. The sequenced CDR3 bases are TGCAGTGCTAGAGATATGACAGACCCCTACGAG.

A word on this clone: Read sequence stops 3 residues before the CDR3 end, and the germline J gene provides the missing end. The gene calls are TRBV23-1 and TRBJ2-5, with D maybe TRBD1 (5 bases). Being an ORF, TRBV23-1 has a function that is uncertain. This CDR3 has 12 residues. Trimming pared 6 bases from V and 6 bases from J, leaving 11 bases between. The CDR3 is CASRQGPQTQYF. CDR3 DNA, as far as it was read: TGCGCCAGCAGGCAGGGCCCCCAGACC.

Comments on this clone: The read terminates 3 residues before the CDR3 end, so the remaining end is supplied by the germline J gene. This chain uses TRBV5-1 with TRBJ2-3, with D perhaps TRBD2 (7 bases). The germline V and J ends were trimmed by 4 bases and 2 bases, with 14 bases remaining between them. This CDR3 is 15 amino acids long. Germline values: CDR1 SGHRS, CDR2 YFSETQ. This chain's CDR3 is CASSPGGGATDTQYF. Incomplete CDR3 DNA: TGCGCCAGCAGCCCGGGTGGGGGGGCCACAGATACG.

On this clone: The missing CDR3 end, 3 residues past where the read stops, is filled in from the germline J gene. The rearrangement uses TRBV13 and TRBJ1-5, with D perhaps matching TRBD1 (6 bases). The CDR3 runs 14 residues. The ends were cut back, 5 bases at V and 4 bases at J, with 12 bases in the middle. Looked up from germline, CDR1 is PRHDT and CDR2 is FYEKMQ (reference sequence). The CDR3 region is CASSPGQTNQPQHF. The sequenced part of the CDR3 DNA is TGTGCCAGCAGCCCCGGACAGACAAATCAGCCC.

As regards this clone: The read terminates 3 residues before the CDR3 end, so the remaining end is supplied by the germline J gene. The chain joins TRBV7-6 to TRBJ2-7, with 7 bases that match TRBD2. CDR3 length: 14 residues. V lost 4 bases, J lost 6 bases, and 9 bases stayed unmatched. Per the germline V gene, CDR1 is SGHVS and CDR2 is FNYEAQ. The covered CDR3 bases are TGTGCCAGCAGCTCCAGCGGGACTCCCCCCGAG. Translating it yields CASSSSGTPPE. The full CDR3 reads CASSSSGTPPEQYF.

Comments on this clone: The sequence runs out 3 residues before the end of the CDR3; the remainder is reconstructed from the germline J gene. V and J are TRBV7-8 and TRBJ2-7; 8 bases fit TRBD2. There are 15 residues in the CDR3. V dropped 3 bases and J dropped 2; count of bases not matched to a gene: 6. Germline assignment: CDR1 SGHVS and CDR2 FQNEAQ. The CDR3 protein is CASSFPGGGAYEQYF. CDR3 bases read: TGTGCCAGCAGCTTCCCGGGGGGGGGAGCCTACGAG.

Turning to this clone: The read ends 3 residues early relative to the CDR3; the germline J gene fills the gap. The chain combines TRBV7-9 with TRBJ2-7; a possible D gene is TRBD1 (6 bases). Trimming left V 6 bases short and J 0 bases short, with 15 bases between. Germline loops: CDR1 SEHNR, CDR2 FQNEAQ (reference sequence). The CDR3 has 15 residues. The CDR3 DNA, read in part, is TGTGCCAGCAGTATGGACAGTTCCAGCTCCTACGAG. This encodes CASSMDSSSSYE. The entire CDR3 reads CASSMDSSSSYEQYF.

As regards this clone: The read terminates 3 residues before the CDR3 end, so the remaining end is supplied by the germline J gene. This chain connects TRBV20-1 to TRBJ1-1; possible D gene TRBD1, 5 bases. Trimming took off 8 bases at V and 0 bases at J, with 10 bases between the two ends. The CDR3 runs 12 residues. CDR1 and CDR2 (germline): DFQATT, SNEGSKA (reference sequence). CDR3 residues: CSTLGVNTEAFF. The CDR3 DNA, read in part, is TGCAGTACTTTAGGGGTGAACACTGAA.

CDR3 bases read: TGCAGCGGTCTGGGACAGTCCAAGAATGAG. Protein sequence: CSGLGQSKNE. The complete CDR3 sequence is CSGLGQSKNEQFF. V is TRBV29-1 and J is TRBJ2-1; 7 positions match TRBD1. The read terminates 3 residues before the CDR3 end, so the remaining end is supplied by the germline J gene. The junction had 10 bases not matched to a gene; V was cut back by 7 bases and J by 7 bases. The length of the CDR3 is 13 residues. Germline assignment: CDR1 SQVTM and CDR2 ANQGSEA.

Worth noting for this clone: The read ends 3 residues early relative to the CDR3; the germline J gene fills the gap. The chain joins TRBV15 to TRBJ2-5; a possible D gene is TRBD1 (5 bases). Germline loops: CDR1 LNHNV, CDR2 YYDKDF (reference sequence). Trimming left V 3 bases short and J 3 bases short, with 8 bases between. There are 13 residues in the CDR3. CDR3 in amino acids: CATSSRREETQYF. The covered CDR3 bases are TGTGCCACCAGCAGCCGCAGGGAAGAGACC.

In regard to this clone: Read data end 3 residues before the CDR3 end; the end is taken from the germline J gene. The chain links TRBV19 to TRBJ2-1, with 11 bases that match TRBD2. The CDR3 has 18 residues. After removal of 0 bases from V and 2 bases from J, the junction contained 6 bases not matched to a gene. Germline V gives CDR1 LNHDA, CDR2 SQIVND (reference sequence). The part of the CDR3 DNA that was read is TGTGCCAGTAGTATAGAACCGGGGACTAGCGGAACCTACAATGAG. Translating it yields CASSIEPGTSGTYNE. The entire CDR3 protein is CASSIEPGTSGTYNEQFF.

Comments on this clone: The read ends 3 residues early relative to the CDR3; the germline J gene fills the gap. This chain joins TRBV4-1 and TRBJ1-1; D unresolved. The CDR3 spans 16 residues. Between the trimmed V and J ends, which lost 4 bases and 1 base, there was a span of 16 bases. From germline, CDR1 is MGHRA and CDR2 YSYEKL. Partial CDR3 DNA: TGCGCCAGCAGCCTAGCTCCCTTCAGCGGGAACACTGAA. Translated, it gives CASSLAPFSGNTE. The full-length CDR3 reads as CASSLAPFSGNTEAFF.

Details on this clone: The CDR3 is cut off 3 residues early in the read; its end comes from the germline J gene. The chain employs TRBV27 and TRBJ2-5; D might be TRBD2 (5 bases). V dropped 2 bases and J dropped 2 bases, with 15 bases sitting between them. Germline V gene data show CDR1 as MNHEY and CDR2 as SMNVEV (reference sequence). The CDR3 sequence is 16 residues long. The CDR3 loop is CASSLRLATTQETQYF. Partial CDR3 DNA: TGTGCCAGCAGTTTACGGTTGGCGACTACTCAAGAGACC.

A word on this clone: The CDR3 end falls 3 residues outside the read, so it is completed with the germline J gene. V is TRBV20-1 and J is TRBJ2-1, with TRBD2 matching over 9 bases. The CDR3 loop spans 14 amino acids. J lost 8 bases, V lost 6 bases, and 11 bases had no gene match. The germline V gene encodes CDR1 DFQATT and CDR2 SNEGSKA (reference sequence). CDR3 loop: CSAQTGTSLDEQFF. Partial CDR3 DNA: TGCAGTGCCCAAACCGGGACTAGCCTGGATGAG.

In regard to this clone: The read gets to within 3 residues of the CDR3 end, and the germline J gene fills in the rest. The J gene is TRBJ1-1, the V gene TRBV20-1; no reliable D call. The CDR3 sequence is 15 residues long. The germline V gene encodes CDR1 DFQATT and CDR2 SNEGSKA (reference sequence). Trimming left V 0 bases short and J 0 bases short, with 11 bases between. This CDR3 is CSARDLKLLNTEAFF. The covered CDR3 bases are TGCAGTGCTAGAGATCTTAAACTTTTGAACACTGAA.

CDR3 amino acids: CASSQRGQGADGYTF. The CDR3 DNA, read in part, is TGTGCCAGCAGTCAAAGGGGGCAGGGGGCCGATGGC. The V and J genes are TRBV12-3 or TRBV12-4 and TRBJ1-2, with 8 positions matching TRBD1. The CDR3 end is not reached by the read, which stops 3 residues before it; the germline J gene fills it in. The V and J ends lost 5 bases and 6 bases, in that order; junction bases with no gene match: 11. This CDR3 is built from 15 residues.

About this clone: With the read ending 3 residues before the CDR3 end, the germline J gene is used to fill in that end. The gene calls are TRBV2 and TRBJ2-7; D ambiguous. CDR1 SNHLY and CDR2 FYNNEI come from the germline V gene. Trimming removed 7 bases from V and 2 bases from J, with 6 bases in between. The CDR3 sequence is 11 residues long. CDR3 DNA (partial): TGTGCCAGCACTTCCGCCTACGAG. Protein sequence: CASTSAYE. The full CDR3 protein is CASTSAYEQYF.

The sequenced CDR3 bases are TGTGCCACCAGCAGAGATCCCCTAGCAACC. Translating gives CATSRDPLAT. The full CDR3 is CATSRDPLATQYF. V usage is TRBV15 and J usage is TRBJ2-5, with D possibly TRBD2 on 5 matching bases. The CDR3 goes on 3 residues after the read ends, and that part is filled in from the germline J gene. The CDR3 is 13 residues long. Germline loops: CDR1 LNHNV, CDR2 YYDKDF (reference sequence).

The CDR3 region is CASSDSTNSPLHF. Incomplete CDR3 DNA: TGTGCCAGCAGTGACTCGACAAATTCACCC. This chain uses TRBV6-4 with TRBJ1-6; D unresolved. Read sequence stops 3 residues before the CDR3 end, and the germline J gene provides the missing end. The CDR3 totals 13 residues. The germline gives CDR1 MRHNA, CDR2 SNTAGT. Trimming removed 0 bases at V and 7 bases at J, with 4 bases between.

Comments on this clone: The CDR3 end falls 3 residues outside the read, so it is completed with the germline J gene. The chain uses TRBV10-1 and TRBJ1-4; D is possibly TRBD1 (6 bases). Germline CDR1 and CDR2: WNHNN and SYGVQD (reference sequence). Trimming cost V 8 bases and J 5 bases, with 12 bases left between them. This CDR3 region has 13 residues. The chain's CDR3 is CASSGTLNEKLFF. The CDR3 bases that were read are TGCGCCAGCTCCGGGACACTGAATGAAAAA.

Turning to this clone: A junction end diverges from the germline sequence, so it may reflect a read error. The CDR3 protein is CTSSQSETSGMDTQYF. The DNA read from the CDR3 is TGCACCAGCAGCCAGTCAGAAACTAGCGGGATGGATACG. V usage is TRBV4-1 and J usage is TRBJ2-3; 10 bases agree with TRBD2. The CDR3 end lies 3 residues beyond the end of the read and is filled in from the germline J gene. The CDR3 contains 16 residues. Looked up from germline, CDR1 is MGHRA and CDR2 is YSYEKL.

Comments on this clone: The CDR3 is cut off 3 residues early in the read; its end comes from the germline J gene. This sample also contains other DNA sequences that code for the same CDR3. This chain links TRBV18 with TRBJ2-7, with 8 positions matching TRBD1. The ends lost 6 bases at V and 6 bases at J; junction bases unmatched: 10. This CDR3 contains 14 residues. Germline CDR1 KGHSH, CDR2 LQKENI. The covered CDR3 bases are TGTGCCAGCTCCCCGAGACAGGGGTCGGGCGAG. Amino acid sequence: CASSPRQGSGE. The entire CDR3 sequence reads CASSPRQGSGEQYF. The variable domain in full, with the rest retrieved from reference TRBV18 and TRBJ2-7, is NAGVMQNPRHLVRRRGQEARLRCSPMKGHSHVYWYRQLPEEGLKFMVYLQKENIIDESGMPKERFSAEFPKEGPSILRIQQVVRGDSAAYFCASSPRQGSGEQYFGPGTRLTVT.

In regard to this clone: The CDR3 end falls 3 residues outside the read, so it is completed with the germline J gene. V gene TRBV29-1 combines with J gene TRBJ1-2, with D tentatively TRBD1 (5 bases). CDR1 is SQVTM and CDR2 is ANQGSEA in the germline V gene. The ends were cut back, 4 bases at V and 1 base at J, with 7 bases in the middle. The CDR3 is 12 amino acids. The CDR3 bases that were read are TGCAGCGTTGCAGGGTTTAACTATGGC. It codes for CSVAGFNYG. The CDR3 reads in full as CSVAGFNYGYTF.

CDR3 DNA (partial): TGCAGTGCTAGTGAGCAGAAGCGGACC. Translated: CSASEQKRT. The whole CDR3 is CSASEQKRTQYF. The chain links TRBV20-1 to TRBJ2-5, with no clear D. The read is 3 residues too short to cover the CDR3 end, so that end is filled in from the germline J gene. Trimming shortened V by 3 bases and J by 7 bases, and 12 bases separated the two germline ends. Germline values: CDR1 DFQATT, CDR2 SNEGSKA (reference sequence). The CDR3 totals 12 residues.

Comments on this clone: The read is 3 residues too short to cover the CDR3 end, so that end is filled in from the germline J gene. This chain links TRBV19 with TRBJ1-6; possible D gene TRBD1, 6 bases. Germline loops: CDR1 LNHDA, CDR2 SQIVND (reference sequence). CDR3 length: 16 amino acids. The V gene lost 6 bases and the J gene lost 5 bases, with 17 bases spanning the gap. The part of the CDR3 DNA that was read is TGTGCCAGTAGGAAGGACAGCGGCTACGATAATTCACCC. It codes for CASRKDSGYDNSP. In full, the CDR3 reads CASRKDSGYDNSPLHF.